A selection of T cell receptor beta chains follows, all from one sample in a study of CD4 T cells in relation to SARS-CoV-2 and coronaviruses. These receptors have no known antigen. Only in-frame clones appear in the TCRdb table, and some are missing; sequencing was by immunoSEQ multiplex PCR. Of about 18,000 clones in the sample, approximately 80% were seen once. Sequenced input: CD4+ T cells from PBMCs, cultured in vitro. These receptors came from a human donor in good health. Both conserved end residues are part of each CDR3. The order of the fields is V gene, clone size, J gene, D gene, CDR3 length, CDR3 DNA, CDR3 protein. The D gene is left open where the match is weak. Where a row states a size, it is once, few, many or the class of an expanded clone; other rows omit it.

>TRBV12-5|.|TRBJ2-3|TRBD2|16
TGTGCTAGTGGTTTGGGGGGACTACAGATCACAGATACGCAGTATTTT
CASGLGGLQITDTQYF
>TRBV14|.|TRBJ2-1|.|13
TGTGCCAGCAGCCAGATGCTATTAGCCGAGCAGTTCTTC
CASSQMLLAEQFF
>TRBV7-8|.|TRBJ2-7|.|14
TGTGCCAGCAGCTTAGTCAGAACCCCCTACGAGCAGTACTTC
CASSLVRTPYEQYF
>TRBV27|.|TRBJ2-5|TRBD1|15
TGTGCCAGCAGTTCTGAGACAGGGACCAAAGAGACCCAGTACTTC
CASSSETGTKETQYF
>TRBV10-2|.|TRBJ2-5|.|12
TGCGCCACCTCCCCGAGCGGAGAGACCCAGTACTTC
CATSPSGETQYF
>TRBV3-1/TRBV3-2|.|TRBJ1-2|.|13
TGTGCCAGCAGCTTGGACAGACGTTATGGCTACACCTTC
CASSLDRRYGYTF
>TRBV18|.|TRBJ2-5|.|11
TGTGCCAGCTCACCCTCCGAGACCCAGTACTTC
CASSPSETQYF
>TRBV18|few|TRBJ1-6|TRBD1|14
TGTGCCAGCTCACCGACGGACAGGATCTCGGCCCTCCACTTT
CASSPTDRISALHF
>TRBV6-5|once|TRBJ1-2|.|13
TGTGCCAGCAGGCCTCAGGGGTGGGGTGGCTACACCTTC
CASRPQGWGGYTF
>TRBV9|.|TRBJ2-3|.|15
TGTGCCAGCAGCGCAAATAGCGGTAGCACAGATACGCAGTATTTT
CASSANSGSTDTQYF
>TRBV30|.|TRBJ2-5|.|12
TGTGCCTGGAGAATGGGGGTAGAGACCCAGTACTTC
CAWRMGVETQYF
>TRBV7-6|.|TRBJ1-3|TRBD1|16
TGTGCCAGCAGCCCATACTCCGGGACAGCTGGAAACACCATATATTTT
CASSPYSGTAGNTIYF
>TRBV9|.|TRBJ2-5|.|14
TGTGCCAGCAGCGCCCAACTAGCACAGGAGACCCAGTACTTC
CASSAQLAQETQYF
>TRBV2|.|TRBJ2-7|.|14
TGTGCCAGCAGTGTACAGGGAAAGTCTTACGAGCAGTACTTC
CASSVQGKSYEQYF
>TRBV29-1|.|TRBJ1-1|TRBD1|13
TGCAGCGTTCAGGGGGCTAGCGGCACTGAAGCTTTCTTT
CSVQGASGTEAFF
>TRBV7-9|.|TRBJ1-5|.|16
TGTGCCAGCAGCTCCCTAACCGGCCCGAACAATCAGCCCCAGCATTTT
CASSSLTGPNNQPQHF
>TRBV30|.|TRBJ2-3|TRBD2|14
TGTGCCTGGAACCCGGGACTAGCAACAGATACGCAGTATTTT
CAWNPGLATDTQYF
>TRBV5-1|.|TRBJ2-2|.|15
TGCGCCAGCAGCCTCTCCGGGACCAACACCGGGGAGCTGTTTTTT
CASSLSGTNTGELFF
>TRBV28|.|TRBJ2-1|.|11
TGTGCCAGCAGGGGTGGGGATGAGCAGTTCTTC
CASRGGDEQFF
>TRBV19|.|TRBJ2-1|TRBD2|17
TGTGCCAGTAGTAACTCGGTGGGACTAGCGGTAGGCAATGAGCAGTTCTTC
CASSNSVGLAVGNEQFF
>TRBV9|.|TRBJ1-6|.|16
TGTGCCAGCAGCGTCGACGGCTCTCCTATAAGGGAACCCCTCCACTTT
CASSVDGSPIREPLHF
>TRBV5-1|.|TRBJ1-6|.|15
TGCGCCAGCAGCTTGGATGGGGCCGATAATTCACCCCTCCACTTT
CASSLDGADNSPLHF
>TRBV27|.|TRBJ2-7|.|14
TGTGCCAGCAGACCCGGGACGGAAAGATACGAGCAGTACTTC
CASRPGTERYEQYF
>TRBV10-2|.|TRBJ2-3|.|16
TGCGCCACTAGGGGGGACAAGAGAACTAGCACAGATACGCAGTATTTT
CATRGDKRTSTDTQYF
>TRBV5-1|.|TRBJ2-2|.|15
TGCGCCAGCAGCTTGGAATGGGCTGGGACCGGGGAGCTGTTTTTT
CASSLEWAGTGELFF
>TRBV9|.|TRBJ2-5|.|15
TGTGCCAGCAGCGATTCCCGGGCAGGGGGGGAGACCCAGTACTTC
CASSDSRAGGETQYF
>TRBV11-3|.|TRBJ2-1|.|14
TGTGCCAGCAGCCAGGGGGGGCCCTACAATGAGCAGTTCTTC
CASSQGGPYNEQFF
>TRBV20-1|.|TRBJ1-1|.|8
TGCAGTGCGAATGAAGCTTTCTTT
CSANEAFF
>TRBV11-3|.|TRBJ2-1|TRBD2|15
TGTGCCAGCAGCGTTACTAGCGGGATATCCAATGAGCAGTTCTTC
CASSVTSGISNEQFF
>TRBV13|.|TRBJ2-1|TRBD2|18
TGTGCCAGCAGCTTTCAACCGAGAATAGCGGGAACCTATAATGAGCAGTTCTTC
CASSFQPRIAGTYNEQFF
>TRBV24-1|once|TRBJ2-4|TRBD2|17
TGTGCCACCAGTGAAGGGACTAGCGGGAGGGCCAGAAACATTCAGTACTTC
CATSEGTSGRARNIQYF
>TRBV19|.|TRBJ1-5|.|12
TGTGCCAGTAGTTTCCACAGTCAGCCCCAGCATTTT
CASSFHSQPQHF
>TRBV10-3|.|TRBJ2-3|.|15
TGTGCCATCAGCGGATCCTCACAGAGGGCAGATACGCAGTATTTT
CAISGSSQRADTQYF
>TRBV19|once|TRBJ2-4|.|16
TGTGCCAGTAGTTCCCTAGGGGGGCAGGGGAAAAACATTCAGTACTTC
CASSSLGGQGKNIQYF
>TRBV5-1|.|TRBJ1-4|.|17
TGCGCCAGCAGCTTTGGCCAAGGGGGATCAACTAATGAAAAACTGTTTTTT
CASSFGQGGSTNEKLFF
>TRBV12-5|.|TRBJ2-7|.|12
TGTGCTAGTGGTCCCGCTAACTACGAGCAGTACTTC
CASGPANYEQYF
>TRBV6-5|.|TRBJ2-7|.|14
TGTGCCAGCAAGGGGGGGGAAAGCTCCTACGAGCAGTACTTC
CASKGGESSYEQYF
>TRBV5-1|few|TRBJ2-7|TRBD2|15
TGCGCCAGCAGCTCCATAGCGGGAGGGGCCTACGAGCAGTACTTC
CASSSIAGGAYEQYF
>TRBV2|.|TRBJ1-3|TRBD1|14
TGTGCCAGCAGTGTTGGGACAGTCGGAAACACCATATATTTT
CASSVGTVGNTIYF
>TRBV7-8|.|TRBJ1-4|TRBD1|15
TGTGCCAGCAGCTTGGCCCCGGGACAGAACGAAAAACTGTTTTTT
CASSLAPGQNEKLFF
>TRBV5-1|few|TRBJ1-1|.|14
TGCGCCAGCAGCTTGGGACAGATGAACACTGAAGCTTTCTTT
CASSLGQMNTEAFF
>TRBV6-5|once|TRBJ1-5|.|13
TGTGCCAGCAGTTACGATACCAATCAGCCCCAGCATTTT
CASSYDTNQPQHF
>TRBV3-1/TRBV3-2|.|TRBJ2-7|.|22
TGTGCCAGCAGCCAAGATTCAGGTTGGGCACCCAGGGGAGCGAGCAGCTCCTACGAGCAGTACTTC
CASSQDSGWAPRGASSSYEQYF
>TRBV18|.|TRBJ2-3|.|15
TGTGCCAGCTCACCATTACGGGCTAGCACAGATACGCAGTATTTT
CASSPLRASTDTQYF
>TRBV29-1|.|TRBJ1-1|.|12
TGCAGCGTTTCAGGGGTTGACACTGAAGCTTTCTTT
CSVSGVDTEAFF
>TRBV5-1|once|TRBJ2-5|.|16
TGCGCCAGCAGCTTGAGAACGGGATCACCCCAAGAGACCCAGTACTTC
CASSLRTGSPQETQYF
>TRBV5-1|.|TRBJ2-2|.|15
TGCGCCAGCAGCTTGTTGACCACGGTGCCCGGGGAGCTGTTTTTT
CASSLLTTVPGELFF
>TRBV19|few|TRBJ1-2|TRBD1|14
TGTGCCAGTAGGAAACCTGACAGGGCTGATGGCTACACCTTC
CASRKPDRADGYTF